This entry lists 15 T cell receptor beta chains sequenced from one sample in a study of tumor-infiltrating lymphocytes in primary liver carcinoma. The authors made TCR beta cDNA from 500 ng total RNA with a constant-region primer. ARM-PCR was slightly modified, and three nested multiplex PCR rounds with it gave rise to the TCR beta libraries. Rounds one and two of PCR, each of about 10 cycles, were primed with TRBV1-TRBV30 forward primers and a C-beta reverse primer. MiXCR was run by TCRdb on the multiplex PCR reads, yielding one entry per CDR3 protein. The sample has about 66,000 distinct CDR3 sequences; over 60% are singletons. The source material, roughly 18-30 mg of unsorted bulk tissue, was used to co-extract RNA and DNA. Sequencing was performed on liver tumor tissue from sampling region 4. Described subset: tumor region T4, right-lateral pole. Receptors were obtained from a man aged 35 to 55 with primary liver carcinoma and hepatitis B virus infection.

Turning to this clonotype: Mismatch with germline at one junction end may stem from a read error. CDR3 in amino acids: CASSRGQEKMNTEALF. CDR3 bases: TGTGCCAGCAGCCGGGGACAGGAGAAAATGAACACTGAAGCTCTCTTT. This chain connects TRBV14 to TRBJ1-1; 8 bases line up with TRBD1. Germline lookup yields CDR1 SGHDN and CDR2 FVKESK. This CDR3 is 16 amino acids long.

As regards this clonotype: A read error may be the cause here, since a much bigger clone is one base away. The chain is built from TRBV5-1 and TRBJ2-1; 7 nucleotides agree with TRBD1. The V gene's germline CDR1 is SGHRS and CDR2 YFSETQ. The CDR3 is 13 residues long. The CDR3 DNA sequence: TGCACCAGCAGCTTAACAGGGGTCAATGAGCAGTTCTTC. The encoded protein is CTSSLTGVNEQFF.

V gene TRBV10-3 combines with J gene TRBJ2-3, with TRBD2 identical over 11 bases. The germline CDR1 and CDR2 sequences are ENHRY and SYGVKD. V shed 4 bases and J 2 bases; nucleotides not matched to a gene: 14. This CDR3 has 19 amino acids. The CDR3 spells CAISGGTSGDTPNTDTQYF. The CDR3 region has the DNA TGTGCCATCAGTGGGGGGACTAGCGGAGATACACCTAACACAGATACGCAGTATTTT.

This clonotype showed up just a few times. A much larger clone differs by one base, so this may be a read error. CDR3 DNA sequence: TGCAGCGTTGCCCCGGGATGGGGAATGGACACTGAAGCTTTCTTT. The encoded protein is CSVAPGWGMDTEAFF. The chain links TRBV29-1 to TRBJ1-1; D remains ambiguous. CDR1 and CDR2 from the germline V gene are SQVTM and ANQGSEA. V lost 4 bases to trimming and J lost 3 bases, with 18 bases between them. CDR3 length: 15 residues.

A word on this clonotype: Being one base from a much bigger clone, this may be a read error. The rearrangement links TRBV5-1 to TRBJ2-1; 7 bases fit TRBD2. The CDR3 spans 13 residues. V lost 6 bases to trimming and J lost 12 bases; unmatched junction nucleotides: 12. Germline V gives CDR1 SGHRS, CDR2 YFSETQ. The CDR3 DNA reads as TGCGCCAGCAACTGGAGACTAGCCTATGGGCAGTTCTTC. It yields the protein CASNWRLAYGQFF.

As to this clonotype: One end of the junction varies from germline; a read error may be responsible. This chain joins TRBV10-3 and TRBJ1-5; 7 bases agree with TRBD1. The germline CDR1 and CDR2 sequences are ENHRY and SYGVKD. The CDR3 extends over 13 amino acids. CDR3 coding DNA: TGTGCCAGGACCGGGACAGACGAGGCGCCCCATCATTTT. It is translated as CARTGTDEAPHHF.

Turning to this clonotype: The conserved phenylalanine or tryptophan normally closing the CDR3 is absent here, so this likely arose from a read error. V and J are TRBV5-6 and TRBJ2-1; D is undetermined. This CDR3 comprises 15 residues. V lost 4 bases, J lost 3 bases, and 14 bases lay in between. From germline, CDR1 is SGHDT and CDR2 YYEEEE. CDR3 sequence (DNA): TGTGCCAGCAGCAGCGAGAGTACCCTCTACAATGAGCAGTTCCTC. Encoded protein: CASSSESTLYNEQFL.

This clonotype has a count of ten or more. The chain recombines TRBV28 with TRBJ1-1; the D is unclear. The germline gives CDR1 MDHEN, CDR2 SYDVKM. V lost 4 bases, J lost 10 bases, and 22 bases lay in between. This CDR3 is 15 amino acids long. CDR3 amino acids: CASSSLIGGRVGAFF. The DNA of the CDR3 is TGTGCCAGCAGTTCATTAATCGGAGGGAGGGTAGGAGCTTTCTTT.

Turning to this clonotype: Because it lacks the conserved phenylalanine or tryptophan at the end, this CDR3 is likely a read error. The V and J genes are TRBV4-2 and TRBJ2-7, with D unclear. Deletions cut 4 bases from V and 5 bases from J, with 9 bases between. Germline CDR1 LGHNA, CDR2 YNFKEQ. The CDR3 spans 12 residues. Written as DNA, the CDR3 is TGTGCCAGCAGCCCAGGTGTGAACGAGCAGTACTCC. Translated: CASSPGVNEQYS.

To note about this clonotype: This CDR3 is missing its conserved last phenylalanine or tryptophan, likely due to a read error. The CDR3 nucleotides are TGTGACAGCTGTCCCATCGCGGGTGGAGTCACAGATACGCAGTATCTT. Translating it yields CDSCPIAGGVTDTQYL. The gene calls are TRBV6-6 and TRBJ2-3, with a tentative D call TRBD2 (5 bases). This CDR3 has 16 residues. Germline V lookup: CDR1 MNHNY, CDR2 SVGAGI (reference sequence).

In its sample, this clonotype was seen many times. At one end the junction does not follow the germline gene, possibly because of a read error. The J gene is TRBJ2-2, the V gene TRBV5-1; D is perhaps TRBD1 or TRBD2 (5 bases each). Germline V gene lookup returns CDR1 SGHRS and CDR2 YFSETQ. There are 16 residues in the CDR3. As DNA, the CDR3 is TGCGCCAGCAGCTTACATCACAGGACGAACACCGGGGAGCTGGTTTTT. This sequence encodes CASSLHHRTNTGELVF. Full variable domain (outside the CDR3, taken from reference TRBV5-1 and TRBJ2-2): KAGVTQTPRYLIKTRGQQVTLSCSPISGHRSVSWYQQTPGQGLQFLFEYFSETQRNKGNFPGRFSGRQFSNSRSEMNVSTLELGDSALYLCASSLHHRTNTGELVFGEGSRLTVL.

As for this clonotype: Likely a read error: the CDR3 ends without its conserved phenylalanine or tryptophan. This chain links TRBV10-2 with TRBJ2-7, with D possibly matching TRBD2 (6 bases). The CDR3 has 13 residues. The germline gives CDR1 WSHSY, CDR2 SAAADI. CDR3 bases: TGCACCAGCAGTCCGGGAGCATCCTACGAGCAGTACTCC. This sequence encodes CTSSPGASYEQYS.

This clonotype showed up just a few times. The germline gene is not matched at one end of the junction; a read error may be the cause. The chain recombines TRBV5-6 with TRBJ1-1; D not certain. The CDR3 covers 14 residues. Germline V gene data show CDR1 as SGHDT and CDR2 as YYEEEE. CDR3 sequence (DNA): TGTGTCAGCAGCTCGTACACAGTAAACACTGAAGCTTTCTTT. As protein: CVSSSYTVNTEAFF.

This clonotype was recorded many times. The chain combines TRBV6-6 with TRBJ2-2; 11 nucleotides align to TRBD2. There are 18 residues in the CDR3. V lost 2 bases, J lost 8 bases, and 13 bases stayed unmatched. The germline V gene has CDR1 MNHNY and CDR2 SVGAGI (reference sequence). For the CDR3, the DNA is TGTGCCAGCAGTTACACTAGCGGGAGTTTAAGGTCGTCTGGGGAGCTGTTTTTT. Translated: CASSYTSGSLRSSGELFF.

A remark on this clonotype: Germline is not matched at one junction end, which may reflect a read error. V is TRBV5-6 and J is TRBJ1-2, with TRBD1 matching 8 bases. Germline values: CDR1 SGHDT, CDR2 YYEEEE. This CDR3 has 13 amino acids. The CDR3 here is CASSLAGTGGFTF. CDR3 bases: TGTGCCAGCAGCTTGGCTGGGACAGGAGGCTTCACTTTC.